These 23 T cell receptor beta chains came from one sample sequenced in a study of metastatic and nonmetastatic thyroid tumors. TCRdb reassembled clones from the PCR reads with MiXCR. The data show 50,000 to 65,000 clones, roughly 4.1% seen once. No treatment of any kind had been given to any patient before thyroid surgery. Input material: blood. The receptor set was obtained from a female donor with papillary thyroid cancer or a benign thyroid nodule (not recorded which). Some clones in this sample may be carry-over from other donors' samples.

At least ten counts were recorded for this clone. J is TRBJ1-5 and V is TRBV19; 8 bases agree with TRBD1. CDR1 is LNHDA and CDR2 is SQIVND in the germline V gene (reference sequence). CDR3 size: 20 residues. V lost 7 bases and J lost 4; bases outside the gene matches: 24. CDR3 bases: TGTGCCAGTAAAATCTCCCACCGTTCGGGCAGGGGGCTCTGGAATCAGCCCCAGCATTTT. This translates into CASKISHRSGRGLWNQPQHF.

This clone was seen repeatedly, ten times or more. The rearrangement links TRBV3-1 to TRBJ1-6, with unresolved D. This CDR3 is 12 amino acids long. Germline CDR1 and CDR2: LGHDT and YNNKEL (reference sequence). V lost 2 bases to trimming and J lost 11 bases, with 7 bases between them. The CDR3 nucleotides are TGTGCCAGCAGCCAAAACATGACACCCCTCCACTTT. Residues: CASSQNMTPLHF.

This clone was counted many times. This sequence joins TRBV3-1 and TRBJ2-7; TRBD2 matches 12 bases. With 4 bases clipped from V and 6 bases from J, the junction kept 10 bases outside the gene matches. Germline assignment: CDR1 LGHDT and CDR2 YNNKEL (reference sequence). CDR3 length equals 16 residues. CDR3 nucleotides: TGTGCCAGCAGCCCGCATCTAGCGGGAGGGTTCTTCGAGCAGTACTTC. This gives the protein CASSPHLAGGFFEQYF.

This clone appeared many times. The chain links TRBV30 to TRBJ1-2; TRBD1 matches 8 bases. This CDR3 has 15 residues. Germline assignment: CDR1 GTSNPN and CDR2 SVGIG (reference sequence). V was clipped by 3 bases and J by 8 bases; unmatched bases: 14. The chain's CDR3 is CAWSRADRARMGYTF. Here the CDR3 DNA reads TGTGCCTGGAGCAGGGCGGACAGGGCCCGGATGGGCTACACCTTC.

About this clone: The junction shows a germline mismatch at one end, possibly a read error. This rearrangement joins TRBV6-1 to TRBJ2-7; the match to TRBD1 covers 7 bases. The CDR3 runs 14 residues. Germline assignment: CDR1 MNHNS and CDR2 SASEGT. This chain's CDR3 is CASIGRGGSHEQYF. Written as DNA, the CDR3 is TGTGCCAGCATTGGTAGAGGGGGCTCCCACGAGCAGTACTTC.

There are many counts of this clone. V gene TRBV20-1 combines with J gene TRBJ1-1; 11 nucleotides align to TRBD1. The CDR3 sequence is 13 residues long. After removal of 7 bases from V and 6 bases from J, the junction contained 7 bases not matched to a gene. Looked up from germline, CDR1 is DFQATT and CDR2 is SNEGSKA (reference sequence). The CDR3 sequence: CSVSGQGVPEAFF. The DNA of the CDR3 is TGCAGTGTATCGGGACAGGGGGTCCCTGAAGCTTTCTTT.

Ten or more counts support this clone. This sequence joins TRBV3-1 and TRBJ1-1, with D perhaps matching TRBD1 (5 bases). Trimming left V 1 base short and J 0 bases short, with 15 bases between. CDR1 and CDR2 from the germline V gene are LGHDT and YNNKEL (reference sequence). The CDR3 has 17 residues. This CDR3 reads CASSQVSRGGMNTEAFF. The CDR3 DNA reads as TGTGCCAGCAGCCAAGTAAGCCGGGGCGGGATGAACACTGAAGCTTTCTTT.

This clone appeared many times. The chain combines TRBV6-1 with TRBJ2-7; tentatively, D is TRBD1 (6 bases). The CDR3 loop spans 16 amino acids. Germline lookup yields CDR1 MNHNS and CDR2 SASEGT. Deletions cut 2 bases from V and 3 bases from J, with 17 bases between. CDR3: CASSELSDRGGYEQYF. The CDR3 DNA reads as TGTGCCAGCAGTGAATTAAGCGACAGAGGGGGCTACGAGCAGTACTTC.

The table lists this clone with many counts. The chain has TRBV30 and TRBJ1-2; D not resolved. CDR1 is GTSNPN, CDR2 SVGIG, per germline (reference sequence). This CDR3 has 17 residues. V lost 0 bases and J lost 0, with 17 bases in between. CDR3 coding DNA: TGTGCCTGGAGTGTATCCCCGGCCGGGAGTCCTAACTATGGCTACACCTTC. This codes for CAWSVSPAGSPNYGYTF.

This clone has a count of ten or more. One end of the junction varies from germline; a read error may be responsible. The chain joins TRBV27 to TRBJ2-1; possibly TRBD1 or TRBD2 for D (5 bases each). Germline V lookup: CDR1 MNHEY, CDR2 SMNVEV (reference sequence). The CDR3 has 15 amino acids. The CDR3 here is CASSLPGPKYNEQLF. The DNA of the CDR3 is TGTGCCAGCAGTTTGCCGGGACCCAAGTACAATGAGCAGCTCTTC.

The sample holds many counts of this clone. The chain uses TRBV25-1 and TRBJ1-5; D might be TRBD1 (5 bases). Germline values: CDR1 MGHDK, CDR2 SYGVNS. Between the trimmed V and J ends, which lost 1 base and 4 bases, there was a span of 11 bases. The CDR3 length is 15 residues. The CDR3 region has the DNA TGTGCCAGCAGTGAATCGGGGGGGTATAATCAGCCCCAGCATTTT. This gives the protein CASSESGGYNQPQHF. Complete variable domain (other parts from reference TRBV25-1 and TRBJ1-5): EADIYQTPRYLVIGTGKKITLECSQTMGHDKMYWYQQDPGMELHLIHYSYGVNSTEKGDLSSESTVSRIRTEHFPLTLESARPSHTSQYLCASSESGGYNQPQHFGDGTRLSIL.

The chain combines TRBV18 with TRBJ2-5; 11 bases align to TRBD2. J was trimmed by 4 bases and V by 6 bases; bases with no gene match: 10. This CDR3 comprises 16 residues. CDR1 and CDR2 from the germline V gene are KGHSH and LQKENI. The CDR3, as DNA: TGTGCCAGCTCTCAAAACGGGCTAGCGGGAGGAGAGACCCAGTACTTC. Protein: CASSQNGLAGGETQYF.

The sample holds many counts of this clone. J is TRBJ2-5 and V is TRBV19; D might be TRBD1 or TRBD2, each matching 5 bases. Germline values: CDR1 LNHDA, CDR2 SQIVND (reference sequence). The CDR3 covers 16 residues. Trimming took 5 bases from V and 1 from J, leaving 17 bases between them. The CDR3, as DNA: TGTGCCAGTAGTCCTTTACGGGACGCTGTCCAAGAGACCCAGTACTTC. This encodes CASSPLRDAVQETQYF.

This clone was seen many times. The gene calls are TRBV4-1 and TRBJ1-2; D is unclear. V was clipped by 0 bases and J by 8 bases, with 13 bases between them. Germline lookup yields CDR1 MGHRA and CDR2 YSYEKL. The CDR3 runs to 14 residues. The CDR3: CASSQDPVVSGYTF. The CDR3 DNA sequence: TGCGCCAGCAGCCAAGACCCGGTGGTCTCAGGCTACACCTTC.

This clone was counted ten times or more. The V and J genes are TRBV2 and TRBJ2-3, with D possibly matching TRBD1 (5 bases). This CDR3 comprises 14 residues. V lost 2 bases and J lost 6, with 12 bases in between. The germline V gene has CDR1 SNHLY and CDR2 FYNNEI. The CDR3: CASSELRGVDTQYF. The CDR3 DNA is TGTGCCAGCAGTGAATTAAGGGGTGTGGATACGCAGTATTTT.

CDR3 nucleotides: TGTGCCAGCAGATCGGACGGCAAAGTATTCACAGATACGCAGTATTTT. Protein: CASRSDGKVFTDTQYF. The gene calls are TRBV28 and TRBJ2-3; D unclear. The CDR3 has 16 amino acids. The germline CDR1 and CDR2 sequences are MDHEN and SYDVKM. V gave up 6 bases and J gave up 2 bases, with 18 bases separating them.

This clone was seen a handful of times. The V gene is TRBV12-3 or TRBV12-4, the J gene TRBJ2-7, with TRBD1 matching over 9 bases. This CDR3 has 14 residues. The trim removed 5 bases at V and 5 bases at J, leaving 7 bases unmatched. The CDR3: CASSTGGPTNEQYF. The CDR3 DNA sequence: TGTGCCAGCAGTACAGGGGGCCCTACCAACGAGCAGTACTTC.

Note on this clone: A much larger clone differs from this one at a single base, so this may be a read error. The V and J genes are TRBV5-4 and TRBJ2-7, with TRBD1 matching 9 bases. This CDR3 has 15 amino acids. Trimming cost V 3 bases and J 5 bases; bases outside gene matches: 9. The germline V gene has CDR1 SGHNT and CDR2 YYREEE (reference sequence). In DNA form, the CDR3 reads TGTGCCAGCAGCTCCCCGGTACAGGGGGCCCACGAGCAGTACTTC. Its translation: CASSSPVQGAHEQYF.

This clone was observed a handful of times. A much larger clone differs by one base, so this may be a read error. This chain connects TRBV3-1 to TRBJ1-1; tentative D call: TRBD1 (5 bases). Trimming removed 5 bases at V and 3 bases at J, with 13 bases between. This CDR3 has 14 residues. Germline-derived CDR1 and CDR2 are LGHDT and YNNKEL (reference sequence). This chain's CDR3 is CASSYHGTDTEAFF. Written as DNA, the CDR3 is TGTGCCAGCAGCTATCACGGGACGGACACTGAAGCTTTCTTT.

This clone was detected only a few times. The chain is built from TRBV19 and TRBJ2-3; TRBD2 aligns across 10 bases. The CDR3 runs to 15 residues. The germline V gene encodes CDR1 LNHDA and CDR2 SQIVND (reference sequence). V shed 5 bases, J shed 3 bases, and the junction held 5 bases outside the gene matches. CDR3 loop: CASSFRTSGTDTQYF. The CDR3 DNA sequence: TGTGCCAGTAGTTTCCGGACTAGCGGAACAGATACGCAGTATTTT.

This clone came up many times. The rearrangement joins TRBV20-1 to TRBJ1-1; no clear D gene. Germline loops: CDR1 DFQATT, CDR2 SNEGSKA (reference sequence). The CDR3 covers 13 residues. V was pared by 3 bases and J by 1 base, with 9 bases between. The CDR3 sequence: CSARPQRNTEAFF. CDR3 bases: TGCAGTGCTAGGCCGCAGAGGAACACTGAAGCTTTCTTT.

There are many counts of this clone. The chain has TRBV5-6 and TRBJ2-7, with TRBD1 matching 7 bases. Germline values: CDR1 SGHDT, CDR2 YYEEEE. V lost 0 bases and J lost 5; bases outside the gene matches: 5. The CDR3 loop spans 14 amino acids. The CDR3 region is CASSLGGGWDEQYF. For the CDR3, the DNA is TGTGCCAGCAGCTTGGGAGGGGGCTGGGACGAGCAGTACTTC.

This clone was recorded at least ten times. The J gene is TRBJ1-2, the V gene TRBV30; no reliable D call. The germline CDR1 and CDR2 sequences are GTSNPN and SVGIG (reference sequence). The CDR3 extends over 13 amino acids. The V gene lost 0 bases and the J gene lost 8 bases, with 13 bases spanning the gap. DNA of the CDR3: TGTGCCTGGAGTGTATCGGGGAGGAAGGGCTACACCTTC. Translation: CAWSVSGRKGYTF.